This T cell receptor beta chain was recorded in a study of blood T cell repertoires in COVID-19. Across the whole study: Whether acute or convalescent, the COVID-19 samples came from the United States, Italy and Spain. T cells, B-cell-depleted T cells, or PBMCs provided the cDNA or gDNA that served as material.

This clone came up once. Clones were sequenced by immunoSEQ multiplex PCR, and TCRdb holds only the in-frame ones, with some missing. Of approximately 170,000 clones in the sample, around 81% were seen once. From germline, CDR1 is SGHNT and CDR2 YYREEE (reference sequence). This CDR3 is built from 17 residues. After removal of 3 bases from V and 3 bases from J, the junction contained 10 bases not matched to a gene. The chain combines TRBV5-4 with TRBJ1-5; 9 bases match TRBD1. The specimen was PBMCs or T cells enriched from blood (not recorded which). The sequence was collected from a man in his forties who had recovered from COVID-19. For the CDR3, the DNA is TGTGCCAGCAGCTCGGGACCGGGACAGGGTCCCAATCAGCCCCAGCATTTT. Protein product: CASSSGPGQGPNQPQHF.